These T cell receptor beta chains were read from a single sample in a study of blood T cell repertoires in COVID-19. Method: immunoSEQ multiplex PCR; TCRdb's copy keeps in-frame clones and lacks some. The sample includes hundreds of thousands of clones, about nine tenths seen only once; the top ten take approximately 2%. The source material was peripheral blood. These receptors all come from a man in his late teens or twenties with active or convalescent COVID-19. Each CDR3 is given with its conserved first and last residue. Fields, in order: V gene, J gene, clone size, D gene, CDR3 DNA, CDR3 protein. A D gene is named only where the DNA matches it firmly. Some rows mark clone size as missing; the rest say once, few, many or name a class of expanded clone.

v_call: TRBV11-1
j_call: TRBJ2-7
clone_size: -
d_call: TRBD1
cdr3_nt: TGTGCCAGCAGCCCCCGGGACAGTCCCTACGAGCAGTACTTC
cdr3_aa: CASSPRDSPYEQYF

v_call: TRBV7-8
j_call: TRBJ1-5
clone_size: -
d_call: TRBD1
cdr3_nt: TGTGCCAGCAGCAAGAACATGGACAGGGGAAATCAGCCCCAGCATTTT
cdr3_aa: CASSKNMDRGNQPQHF

v_call: TRBV14
j_call: TRBJ2-1
clone_size: -
d_call: TRBD2
cdr3_nt: TGTGCCAGCAGCTTAGGACTAGCGGGGGGCCCAAGTAATAGCTCCTACAATGAGCAGTTCTTC
cdr3_aa: CASSLGLAGGPSNSSYNEQFF

v_call: TRBV7-6
j_call: TRBJ2-7
clone_size: -
d_call: TRBD1
cdr3_nt: TGTGCCAGCAGCTTTGCCCGGACAGGGAAAGCCTACGAGCAGTACTTC
cdr3_aa: CASSFARTGKAYEQYF

v_call: TRBV29-1
j_call: TRBJ1-2
clone_size: once
d_call: -
cdr3_nt: TGCAGCGTCCCTGACAGGATCTATGGCTACACCTTC
cdr3_aa: CSVPDRIYGYTF

v_call: TRBV24-1
j_call: TRBJ2-5
clone_size: once
d_call: TRBD1
cdr3_nt: TGTGCCACCAGTCCGGGCAGGGGGAGAGAGACCCAGTACTTC
cdr3_aa: CATSPGRGRETQYF

v_call: TRBV6-1
j_call: TRBJ1-6
clone_size: -
d_call: -
cdr3_nt: TGTGCCAGCAGTGAGGTCTGGCAGGGACTGTCACCCCTCCACTTT
cdr3_aa: CASSEVWQGLSPLHF

v_call: TRBV27
j_call: TRBJ1-2
clone_size: -
d_call: -
cdr3_nt: TGTGCCAGTAAGGCCACAGGGATTTATGGCTACACCTTC
cdr3_aa: CASKATGIYGYTF

v_call: TRBV27
j_call: TRBJ2-5
clone_size: -
d_call: TRBD2
cdr3_nt: TGTGCCAGCAGAGGACTAGCGGCTTACCAAGAGACCCAGTACTTC
cdr3_aa: CASRGLAAYQETQYF

v_call: TRBV5-1
j_call: TRBJ1-4
clone_size: -
d_call: -
cdr3_nt: TGCGCCAGCAGCTTGGGGTCGACTGTTAATGAAAAACTGTTTTTT
cdr3_aa: CASSLGSTVNEKLFF

v_call: TRBV2
j_call: TRBJ1-4
clone_size: -
d_call: TRBD1
cdr3_nt: TGTGCCAGCAGGCGGGACAGCTCTAATGAAAAACTGTTTTTT
cdr3_aa: CASRRDSSNEKLFF

v_call: TRBV5-4
j_call: TRBJ1-2
clone_size: -
d_call: -
cdr3_nt: TGTGCCAGCACCAGGAATCTTAACTATGGCTACACCTTC
cdr3_aa: CASTRNLNYGYTF

v_call: TRBV2
j_call: TRBJ1-5
clone_size: -
d_call: -
cdr3_nt: TGTGCCAGCAGTGAATTTTGGGACACTTATCAGCCCCAGCATTTT
cdr3_aa: CASSEFWDTYQPQHF

v_call: TRBV12-3/TRBV12-4
j_call: TRBJ1-5
clone_size: -
d_call: -
cdr3_nt: TGTGCCAGCAGTTCCCTCACAGGGCAGCCCCAGCATTTT
cdr3_aa: CASSSLTGQPQHF

v_call: TRBV27
j_call: TRBJ1-2
clone_size: -
d_call: -
cdr3_nt: TGTGCCAGCACGCCCGGGGGAGGGAATGGCTACACCTTC
cdr3_aa: CASTPGGGNGYTF

v_call: TRBV10-1
j_call: TRBJ2-7
clone_size: -
d_call: TRBD1
cdr3_nt: TGCGCCAGCAGTGAGTATCCGGGACAGGGTGGCGAGCAGTACTTC
cdr3_aa: CASSEYPGQGGEQYF

v_call: TRBV13
j_call: TRBJ2-1
clone_size: once
d_call: TRBD2
cdr3_nt: TGTGCCAGCAGCTTATCCGACGGGAGGACCAACAATGAGCAGTTCTTC
cdr3_aa: CASSLSDGRTNNEQFF

v_call: TRBV4-3
j_call: TRBJ1-4
clone_size: -
d_call: -
cdr3_nt: TGCGCCAGCAGCCAAGACGCGAGGGTTAATGAAAAACTGTTTTTT
cdr3_aa: CASSQDARVNEKLFF

v_call: TRBV6-5
j_call: TRBJ1-2
clone_size: -
d_call: -
cdr3_nt: TGTGCCAGCAGTCATAACAGGGCGACTAACTATGGCTACACCTTC
cdr3_aa: CASSHNRATNYGYTF

v_call: TRBV19
j_call: TRBJ1-2
clone_size: -
d_call: -
cdr3_nt: TGTGCCAGTAGTATAGATCCAGGGAAAGGCTACACCTTC
cdr3_aa: CASSIDPGKGYTF

v_call: TRBV5-1
j_call: TRBJ1-1
clone_size: -
d_call: -
cdr3_nt: TGCGCCAGCAGCAACAGGGCCGCTGAAGCTTTCTTT
cdr3_aa: CASSNRAAEAFF

v_call: TRBV3-1/TRBV3-2
j_call: TRBJ2-5
clone_size: -
d_call: TRBD1
cdr3_nt: TGTGCCAGCAGCCACCAGGGACAGAGAGAGACCCAGTACTTC
cdr3_aa: CASSHQGQRETQYF

v_call: TRBV7-4
j_call: TRBJ2-7
clone_size: -
d_call: -
cdr3_nt: TGTGCCAGCAGCTTAGGAGGGGAGGTGGGAGACTACGAGCAGTACTTC
cdr3_aa: CASSLGGEVGDYEQYF

v_call: TRBV6-5
j_call: TRBJ1-4
clone_size: -
d_call: -
cdr3_nt: TGTGCCAGCAGCGGTCTGGCAGGGTCTGGGGAAAAACTGTTTTTT
cdr3_aa: CASSGLAGSGEKLFF

v_call: TRBV6-5
j_call: TRBJ2-7
clone_size: -
d_call: TRBD2
cdr3_nt: TGTGCCAGCAGTTACCGGACTAGCGGGGGACCATACGAGCAGTACTTC
cdr3_aa: CASSYRTSGGPYEQYF

v_call: TRBV3-1/TRBV3-2
j_call: TRBJ1-3
clone_size: -
d_call: -
cdr3_nt: TGTGCCAGCAGCCAAATCCCGTCGTTCGTAGCTGGAAACACCATATATTTT
cdr3_aa: CASSQIPSFVAGNTIYF